This is a list of T cell receptor beta chains from one sample in a study of blood T cell repertoires in COVID-19. TCRdb's table, derived via immunoSEQ multiplex PCR, lists solely in-frame clones and lacks some. The sample shows 300,000 to 400,000 clones, over 80% of them seen only once. Sequencing input: peripheral blood. These receptors were taken from a man in his thirties or forties with COVID-19, enrolled during active disease. CDR3s include the opening cysteine and the closing phenylalanine or tryptophan. The D gene is left open where the match is weak. A clone size is listed for some rows: how often the clone was seen (once, few, many), or a class if it is expanded.

v_gene	d_gene	abundance	j_gene	CDR3aa	CDR3nt
TRBV5-4	NA	NA	TRBJ1-6	CASSNGPGTLSPLHF	TGTGCCAGCAGCAACGGCCCCGGGACTCTTTCACCCCTCCACTTT
TRBV6-2/TRBV6-3	TRBD2	NA	TRBJ2-3	CASSPPGVAREDTQYF	TGTGCCAGCAGTCCCCCCGGGGTAGCGCGGGAGGATACGCAGTATTTT
TRBV7-3	TRBD2	once	TRBJ2-1	CASSLRGPGLADYNEQFF	TGTGCCAGCAGCTTAAGGGGACCCGGACTAGCGGATTACAATGAGCAGTTCTTC
TRBV7-9	NA	NA	TRBJ1-1	CASSFLPNTEAFF	TGTGCCAGCAGCTTCCTCCCGAACACTGAAGCTTTCTTT
TRBV20-1	TRBD2	NA	TRBJ2-3	CSASPSGGVWFHSNTQYF	TGCAGTGCTAGTCCGAGCGGGGGGGTTTGGTTCCACTCGAATACGCAGTATTTT
TRBV4-3	NA	few	TRBJ2-7	CASSREDRNEQYF	TGCGCCAGCAGCCGCGAAGACAGGAATGAGCAGTACTTC
TRBV3-1/TRBV3-2	TRBD2	NA	TRBJ2-7	CASSQVDPSGSYEQYF	TGTGCCAGCAGCCAAGTTGACCCTAGCGGATCCTACGAGCAGTACTTC
TRBV28	TRBD1	NA	TRBJ2-1	CASSSTWTGRNEQFF	TGTGCCAGCAGCTCGACCTGGACAGGGAGGAATGAGCAGTTCTTC
TRBV6-5	TRBD1	NA	TRBJ1-5	CASRSDYRGSQPQHF	TGTGCCAGCAGATCCGATTACAGGGGGAGTCAGCCCCAGCATTTT
TRBV2	NA	many	TRBJ1-1	CASSDDKGMANTEAFF	TGTGCCAGCAGTGATGATAAGGGGATGGCGAACACTGAAGCTTTCTTT
TRBV4-2	TRBD1	NA	TRBJ1-4	CASSLSLQGANEKLFF	TGTGCCAGCAGCCTCTCCCTTCAGGGGGCTAATGAAAAACTGTTTTTT
TRBV24-1	TRBD1	NA	TRBJ1-1	CATSDLDRVIGAFF	TGTGCCACCAGTGATTTGGACAGGGTCATCGGAGCTTTCTTT
TRBV3-1/TRBV3-2	NA	NA	TRBJ1-6	CASSQGSSRVLLRPLHF	TGTGCCAGCAGCCAAGGATCTTCGCGGGTGCTGCTCAGACCCCTCCACTTT
TRBV14	NA	NA	TRBJ2-3	CASSPTRAGDTQYF	TGTGCCAGCAGCCCGACCCGAGCGGGAGATACGCAGTATTTT
TRBV11-3	NA	NA	TRBJ2-5	CASSLGLGAGETQYF	TGTGCCAGCAGCTTAGGATTAGGGGCTGGGGAGACCCAGTACTTC
TRBV30	NA	NA	TRBJ2-1	CAWSPHTGYNEQFF	TGTGCCTGGAGTCCACATACAGGGTACAATGAGCAGTTCTTC
TRBV7-2	NA	NA	TRBJ2-3	CASSSRQATADTQYF	TGTGCCAGCAGCTCCAGACAAGCGACAGCAGATACGCAGTATTTT
TRBV27	NA	NA	TRBJ2-5	CASSSTGSSYQETQYF	TGTGCCAGCAGTTCAACCGGGTCCTCGTACCAAGAGACCCAGTACTTC
TRBV27	NA	NA	TRBJ2-3	CASSRHNQGSSTDTQYF	TGTGCCAGCAGCCGACACAACCAGGGTTCTAGCACAGATACGCAGTATTTT
TRBV30	TRBD1	NA	TRBJ1-5	CASSGTGGGNQPQHF	TGTGCCTCAAGTGGAACAGGGGGAGGCAATCAGCCCCAGCATTTT
TRBV7-2	TRBD1	NA	TRBJ2-3	CASRTDRDADTQYF	TGTGCCAGCAGGACGGACAGGGACGCAGATACGCAGTATTTT
TRBV5-6	TRBD1	few	TRBJ1-1	CASRIQGEGTEAFF	TGTGCCAGCAGGATACAGGGGGAAGGAACTGAAGCTTTCTTT
TRBV12-3/TRBV12-4	TRBD1	NA	TRBJ1-2	CASSLGDRGGYTF	TGTGCCAGCAGTTTAGGGGACAGGGGAGGCTACACCTTC
TRBV30	NA	NA	TRBJ2-7	CAWVRGGVYEQYF	TGTGCCTGGGTTAGGGGGGGAGTCTACGAGCAGTACTTC
TRBV7-9	NA	NA	TRBJ1-2	CASSATGFHGYTF	TGTGCCAGCAGCGCGACGGGATTTCATGGCTACACCTTC
TRBV7-2	TRBD2	NA	TRBJ2-5	CASSSSVSSGRETQYF	TGTGCCAGCAGCTCCTCTGTGTCTAGCGGGAGGGAGACCCAGTACTTC